This T cell receptor beta chain was sequenced in a study of cytomegalovirus exposure and HLA in healthy donors. The repertoire was sequenced with immunoSEQ multiplex PCR; TCRdb's copy has only in-frame clones and lacks some. The sample lists about 160,000 clones, about 95% seen once, with approximately 1% in the top ten. V dropped 3 bases and J dropped 8 bases, with 13 bases sitting between them. CDR1 LNHDA and CDR2 SQIVND come from the germline V gene (reference sequence). The length of the CDR3 is 13 residues. The chain links TRBV19 to TRBJ1-2; TRBD1 is a possible D gene (6 bases). The sequence derives from a woman under 30 in good health and CMV-seronegative. What was sequenced was PBMCs. The CDR3 region is CASSIDRLGGYTF. The DNA for the CDR3 is TGTGCCAGTAGTATTGACAGGCTGGGAGGCTACACCTTC.